This T cell receptor beta chain was captured in a study of T-cell memory formation after mild COVID-19. The CDR3 loop spans 14 amino acids. The V gene end was trimmed by 0 bases and the J gene end by 8 bases; junction bases not matched to a gene: 7. Germline V gene sequence: CDR1 DFQATT, CDR2 SNEGSKA (reference sequence). This clonotype was observed many times. In TCRdb, the 5' RACE reads were re-called with MiXCR into one record per CDR3 protein. This repertoire shows hundreds of thousands of distinct CDR3 sequences, 16% found once; its top ten account for 20% to 25%. This chain uses TRBV20-1 with TRBJ2-1; TRBD2 aligns across 7 bases. This TCR was recovered from a man younger than 35 who had mild COVID-19 (a few samples of this study predate the infection). Cell type and time point are not known. Sequenced input: PBMCs or a T cell subset sorted from them (not recorded which). The CDR3 sequence is CSARDRTAGDEQFF. CDR3 sequence (DNA): TGCAGTGCTAGAGACAGGACGGCGGGGGATGAGCAGTTCTTC.